This T cell receptor beta chain was sequenced during a study of cytotoxic CD8 clonotypes in ibrutinib-treated CLL. Turning to the study itself: By median around 66 months, about 12 had progressed and about 15 stayed remitted; responses had been 2 complete and roughly 25 partial. Notes on the study in general: Under therapy, public clonotypes either contracted or stayed stable, and they were uncommon. Sustained-remission and progressing patients' sampling times differed. Clonality increased with ibrutinib response but returned toward baseline at progression.

Produced via immunoSEQ multiplex PCR; TCRdb's table is partial and in-frame only. The profile covers 200,000 to 250,000 clones, with roughly 70% appearing a single time and about 16% taken by the ten largest. A word on this clone: As yet, its antigen is unknown.

CDR1 is SNHLY, CDR2 FYNNEI, per germline. V lost 6 bases and J lost 2; bases outside the gene matches: 3. The CDR3 loop spans 15 amino acids. This chain joins TRBV2 and TRBJ2-2, with TRBD2 matching over 10 bases. The source is a human donor with chronic lymphocytic leukemia. Sequencing was performed on PBMCs, taken after 24 months of ibrutinib treatment. For the CDR3, the DNA is TGTGCCAGCAGCTGGACTAGCGGCAACACCGGGGAGCTGTTTTTT. Amino acid sequence: CASSWTSGNTGELFF.